A selection of T cell receptor beta chains follows, all from one sample in a study of T cell responses to AZD1222 COVID-19 vaccine. TCRdb's table, derived via immunoSEQ multiplex PCR, lists solely in-frame clones and lacks some. Among tens of thousands of clones, about 86% were seen once, and the ten largest hold about 6%. Sequenced material: peripheral blood, taken 28 days after the second AZD1222 dose. These receptors were obtained from an adult who received the AZD1222 COVID-19 vaccine. CDR3s leave out the opening cysteine and the closing phenylalanine or tryptophan.

j_call | v_call | cdr3_aa
TRBJ2-7 | TRBV7-8 | ASSLGGGPGTAYEQY
TRBJ2-3 | TRBV2 | ARTEGTNTDTQY
TRBJ2-7 | TRBV9 | ASSVGDYEQY
TRBJ1-4 | TRBV6-1 | ASSEGRVREKLF
TRBJ1-5 | TRBV2 | ASKLDSMVNRPQH
TRBJ1-1 | TRBV10-3 | AIRGTSQTNTEAF
TRBJ1-1 | TRBV29-1 | SVEGTGGANTEAF
TRBJ2-3 | TRBV11-3 | ASSLGTSGRDGTDTQY
TRBJ2-7 | TRBV13 | ASSFRDLPYEQY
TRBJ1-3 | TRBV6-5 | ASSSSGASGNTIY
TRBJ2-1 | TRBV7-9 | ASRAVGGSSYNEQF
TRBJ2-1 | TRBV27 | ASSLGLAGVNEQF
TRBJ1-6 | TRBV3-1/TRBV3-2 | ASSQVAGAPLH
TRBJ1-2 | TRBV2 | ASRGVDGYT
TRBJ2-2 | TRBV18 | ASSHPNARELF
TRBJ2-7 | TRBV4-3 | ASSQVSGTGIYEQY
TRBJ2-1 | TRBV15 | ATSPPGQGAEEQF
TRBJ1-1 | TRBV5-1 | ASSLTGRNTEAF
TRBJ2-2 | TRBV7-6 | ASSFGTSGRNTGELF
TRBJ1-2 | TRBV28 | ASRGGQANYGYT
TRBJ2-6 | TRBV18 | ASSPAEYSGANVLT
TRBJ1-2 | TRBV18 | ASSPTEIDYT